This T cell receptor beta chain was identified in a study of cytomegalovirus exposure and HLA in healthy donors. The method was immunoSEQ multiplex PCR; TCRdb's version includes in-frame clones alone and lacks a portion of them. Here the sample spans approximately 82,000 clones, 95% being singletons. Study observations and caveats: It was reported that the classifier diagnosed cytomegalovirus status with high specificity and sensitivity in both the original and validation cohorts.

This clone has a handful of counts. The antigen remains undetermined. One end of the junction varies from germline; a read error may be responsible. The donors were members of the validation cohort, which comprised 120 subjects and was separate from the first cohort of 600 to 800 subjects. CDR3 length: 16 residues. Germline assignment: CDR1 LGHNA and CDR2 YSLEER. The chain joins TRBV4-3 to TRBJ1-5; a possible D gene is TRBD1 (6 bases). This clonotype originated in a woman between 18 and 29 years old in good health and CMV-seronegative. Sequencing was carried out using PBMCs. The CDR3 DNA sequence: TGCGCCAGCAGCAAAGAGTTAGAGGGAGGGGGTCAGCCCCAGCATTTT. This translates into CASSKELEGGGQPQHF.